Following are 17 T cell receptor beta chains from one sample sequenced in a study of blood T cell repertoires in COVID-19. Assay used: immunoSEQ multiplex PCR; TCRdb lists only in-frame clones, some missing. The sample has approximately 240,000 clones, approximately 80% seen once; the top ten hold 15% to 20%. Sequencing was performed on peripheral blood. The source of these receptors is an elderly woman with active or convalescent COVID-19.

The chain recombines TRBV20-1 with TRBJ1-5, with a weak D call TRBD1 (6 bases). V gave up 3 bases and J gave up 4 bases, with 13 bases separating them. This CDR3 is 14 amino acids long. Germline CDR1 is DFQATT and CDR2 is SNEGSKA (reference sequence). This chain's CDR3 is CSASLSGANQPQHF. The CDR3 nucleotides read TGCAGTGCTAGTTTATCAGGGGCAAATCAGCCCCAGCATTTT.

This chain uses TRBV14 with TRBJ2-2, with D unclear. Trimming shortened V by 4 bases and J by 4 bases, and 7 bases separated the two germline ends. This CDR3 spans 13 amino acids. The germline V gene has CDR1 SGHDN and CDR2 FVKESK. The CDR3 loop is CASSPYPTGELFF. In DNA form, the CDR3 reads TGTGCCAGCAGCCCCTACCCCACCGGGGAGCTGTTTTTT.

The chain is built from TRBV7-2 and TRBJ1-6; maybe TRBD1 (6 bases). V shed 2 bases and J shed 10 bases, with 12 bases lying between them. This CDR3 comprises 14 residues. Per the germline V gene, CDR1 is SGHTA and CDR2 is FQGNSA. Here the CDR3 DNA reads TGTGCCAGCAGCTTAAGTACAGGGTGGTCACCCCTCCACTTT. Its protein product is CASSLSTGWSPLHF.

This clone occurred once. The chain couples TRBV3-1 (or the pseudogene TRBV3-2) to TRBJ2-2; 10 bases are shared with TRBD2. The ends lost 4 bases at V and 4 bases at J; junction bases unmatched: 18. The V gene's germline CDR1 is LGHDT and CDR2 YNNKEL (reference sequence). The CDR3 runs to 20 residues. The CDR3 DNA reads as TGTGCCAGCAGCCGATTCCCAGGAGCGGGAGGGCCATTTGGCACCGGGGAGCTGTTTTTT. Translation: CASSRFPGAGGPFGTGELFF.

This clone was seen a few times. The gene calls are TRBV2 and TRBJ1-5; 9 bases match TRBD1. Looked up from germline, CDR1 is SNHLY and CDR2 is FYNNEI. The V gene end was trimmed by 5 bases and the J gene end by 1 base; junction bases not matched to a gene: 3. The CDR3 is made up of 15 amino acids. The CDR3 sequence is CASSRQGVSNQPQHF. DNA for the CDR3: TGTGCCAGCAGTCGACAGGGGGTAAGCAATCAGCCCCAGCATTTT.

The rearrangement uses TRBV7-9 and TRBJ2-3; no firm D call. Trimming took off 1 base at V and 4 bases at J, with 6 bases between the two ends. This CDR3 region has 13 residues. Germline CDR1 SEHNR, CDR2 FQNEAQ (reference sequence). This CDR3 is CASSLGSSDTQYF. CDR3 DNA: TGTGCCAGCAGCTTAGGTTCATCAGATACGCAGTATTTT.

V and J are TRBV5-1 and TRBJ1-2, with D uncertain. Germline V gene lookup returns CDR1 SGHRS and CDR2 YFSETQ. The CDR3 is 14 amino acids. The V gene lost 4 bases and the J gene lost 5 bases, with 15 bases spanning the gap. DNA for the CDR3: TGCGCCAGCAGCAACGGGTTAACTGGGTATGGCTACACCTTC. This codes for CASSNGLTGYGYTF.

The chain employs TRBV27 and TRBJ1-1; 7 bases fit TRBD1. The CDR3 contains 13 residues. Germline CDR1 and CDR2: MNHEY and SMNVEV (reference sequence). The V and J ends lost 11 bases and 0 bases, in that order; junction bases with no gene match: 6. The CDR3 DNA is TGTGCCGCGTCGGGACAGATGAACACTGAAGCTTTCTTT. Its protein product is CAASGQMNTEAFF.

This clone appeared a few times. The chain employs TRBV20-1 and TRBJ2-1, with D uncertain. CDR1 and CDR2 from the germline V gene are DFQATT and SNEGSKA (reference sequence). V was pared by 1 base and J by 5 bases, with 3 bases between. The CDR3 has 11 residues. The DNA of the CDR3 is TGCAGTGCTAGAGGAGACAATGAGCAGTTCTTC. Amino acids: CSARGDNEQFF.

The genes are TRBV27 and TRBJ2-7; possibly TRBD2 for D (5 bases). The germline V and J ends were trimmed by 6 bases and 0 bases, with 18 bases remaining between them. The CDR3 is 16 residues long. The germline V gene has CDR1 MNHEY and CDR2 SMNVEV (reference sequence). The CDR3 is CASSRVVGTSSYEQYF. The CDR3 bases are TGTGCCAGCAGCCGAGTAGTTGGAACTAGCTCCTACGAGCAGTACTTC.

The chain carries TRBV9 and TRBJ2-1, with 10 bases aligning to TRBD2. V lost 2 bases to trimming and J lost 0 bases; unmatched junction nucleotides: 2. Germline CDR1 is SGDLS and CDR2 is YYNGEE. CDR3 length: 16 amino acids. Here the CDR3 DNA reads TGTGCCAGCAGCGTTCTAGCGGGGGACTCCTACAATGAGCAGTTCTTC. Residues: CASSVLAGDSYNEQFF.

The chain joins TRBV9 to TRBJ2-7, with 7 bases lining up with TRBD1. Germline V gives CDR1 SGDLS, CDR2 YYNGEE. The CDR3 loop spans 14 amino acids. V trimming: 4 bases; J trimming: 0 bases; junction bases outside the gene matches: 4. The CDR3 region has the DNA TGTGCCAGCAGCCCCGGGACAGCCTCCTACGAGCAGTACTTC. Encoded protein: CASSPGTASYEQYF.

This chain joins TRBV6-2 or TRBV6-3 and TRBJ1-5, with 7 bases fitting TRBD1. The CDR3 contains 15 residues. With V trimmed by 5 bases and J by 0 bases, 4 bases remained unmatched. Germline loops: CDR1 MNHEY, CDR2 SVGEGT. The CDR3 DNA reads TGTGCCAGCAGTCTAGGACAGGTTAGCAATCAGCCCCAGCATTTT. Its translation is CASSLGQVSNQPQHF.

The chain combines TRBV11-1 with TRBJ2-1; possibly TRBD1 for D (5 bases). The V and J ends lost 1 base and 2 bases respectively, with 9 bases between them. The length of the CDR3 is 15 residues. Germline V lookup: CDR1 SGHAT, CDR2 FQDESV (reference sequence). CDR3 sequence: CASSLDRSPYNEQFF. The CDR3 region has the DNA TGTGCCAGCAGCTTAGACAGGAGCCCCTACAATGAGCAGTTCTTC. Full variable domain (rest looked up from reference TRBV11-1 and TRBJ2-1): EAEVAQSPRYKITEKSQAVAFWCDPISGHATLYWYRQILGQGPELLVQFQDESVVDDSQLPKDRFSAERLKGVDSTLKIQPAELGDSAMYLCASSLDRSPYNEQFFGPGTRLTVL.

The J gene is TRBJ2-7, the V gene TRBV4-3, with D possibly being TRBD1 (5 bases). Germline CDR1 is LGHNA and CDR2 is YSLEER. CDR3 length: 16 residues. Trimming cost V 0 bases and J 4 bases, with 16 bases left between them. This CDR3 reads CASSQDRQPTNYEQYF. DNA of the CDR3: TGCGCCAGCAGCCAAGATCGACAGCCGACAAATTACGAGCAGTACTTC.

The chain links TRBV4-2 to TRBJ1-4; 9 nucleotides align to TRBD1. Trimming took 3 bases from V and 8 from J; bases not matched to a gene: 4. The CDR3 runs to 14 residues. CDR1 LGHNA and CDR2 YNFKEQ come from the germline V gene. The CDR3 protein is CASSQGQGWEKLFF. The CDR3 DNA follows: TGTGCCAGCAGCCAGGGACAGGGTTGGGAAAAACTGTTTTTT.

This chain links TRBV24-1 with TRBJ2-5; 13 nucleotides line up with TRBD2. With 4 bases clipped from V and 1 base from J, the junction kept 8 bases outside the gene matches. Germline V gives CDR1 KGHDR, CDR2 SFDVKD. The CDR3 covers 18 residues. The DNA of the CDR3 is TGTGCCACCAGTGACCCCGGGACTAGCGGGGACCTCCAAGAGACCCAGTACTTC. This sequence encodes CATSDPGTSGDLQETQYF.